The source of this T cell receptor (beta chain) is a study of T-cell reconstitution after alpha-beta-depleted transplantation in children (dated by TCRdb to about 2016). As for the study more broadly: The study quantitatively tracked T-cell immune reconstitution after TCRalphabeta/CD19-depleted allogeneic hematopoietic cell transplantation in children using TCR repertoire profiling. The full study reports these points: Over subsequent months, a decline in hyperexpanded clone frequencies was noted, and after one year, T-cell counts and TCRbeta diversity were mostly ascribed to newly produced T cells. In some patients, the high TCRbeta diversity seen at day 60 was put down to recipient T cells and intrathymic progenitors that had survived conditioning. The apparently early alphabetaT-cell count recovery about two months after transplant was reportedly dependent on only several hundred rapidly expanded clones derived from non-depleted graft cells.

Reading the label with the study, this specimen's treatment or condition is: allogeneic hematopoietic cell transplantation with graft depleted of TCRalphabeta T cells and CD19 B cells. The transplant recipients were children given TCRalphabeta/CD19-depleted allogeneic hematopoietic cell grafts. This clonotype was detected a few times. Its antigen is still unknown. Per-base qualities were not stored, and no clone one base away is much larger. Per the germline V gene (reference sequence), SEHNR is the CDR1 and FQNEAQ is the CDR2. V loses 2 bases of germline sequence and J loses 2 bases, and the interval between the two ends is 13 bases. From its cysteine to its phenylalanine, the CDR3 spans 16 amino acids. The CDR3 DNA has 48 bases and is translated from base 1. The protocol used for the library was PCR. TCRdb records Illumina HiSeq 2500 as the sequencer. Molecular barcoding was employed in the preparation of TCR libraries, with unique molecular identifiers being used to normalize TCRbeta repertoire quantification. The public reads were reanalyzed by TCRdb: fastp trimming at Q25, MiXCR alignment, in-frame beta chains only. Every distinct CDR3 protein forms one entry, paired with its most common genes and DNA. In all, the sample holds around 490,000 distinct CDR3 sequences, and about an eighth of those were seen once. Less than 15% of the sample lies in the top ten.

The sequence derives from a female patient aged 2-9 years who had a stem cell transplant for aplastic anemia, so the T cells may come from the graft donor. The chain is assembled from TRBV7-9 and TRBJ2-1; the D gene remains uncertain. The sample here was PBMCs, mostly from graft donor cells, taken 180 days after TCRalphabeta/CD19-depleted stem cell transplant. The CDR3 reads CASSLPWTDPYNEQFF. The bases are TGTGCCAGCAGCTTACCATGGACCGACCCCTACAATGAGCAGTTCTTC.